The clone carrying this TCR beta chain was seen many times. The antigen is not known. The data belong to a study of early T cells in non-severe SARS-CoV-2 infection. Whole-study context: With bulk RNA from unsorted whole blood as input, sequencing yielded unpaired chains.

In the library, individual cDNA molecules carried attached unique molecular identifiers. MiXCR was run by TCRdb on the 5' RACE reads, yielding one entry per CDR3 protein. The data hold 40,000 to 45,000 distinct CDR3 sequences, with approximately 4.8% observed a single time. This CDR3 is 14 amino acids long. Germline CDR1 reads SGHRS; CDR2 reads YFSETQ. The trim removed 5 bases at V and 6 bases at J, leaving 7 bases unmatched. Study-wide findings and caveats: Private and CD4 specificities were missed by VDJdb matching, which favored anti-spike CD8 responses.

This receptor was identified in an adult who was a healthcare worker with PCR-confirmed SARS-CoV-2 infection or an uninfected control (not recorded which). The chain joins TRBV5-1 to TRBJ2-1; the match to TRBD2 covers 8 bases. The sequenced sample was whole blood. This chain's CDR3 is CASSLLAGSNEQFF. Written as DNA, the CDR3 is TGCGCCAGCAGTTTGTTAGCGGGAAGCAATGAGCAGTTCTTC.